This T cell receptor (beta chain) was found in a study of blood T cell repertoires in COVID-19. The CDR3 is 14 residues long. CDR1 is SEHNR and CDR2 is FQNEAQ in the germline V gene (reference sequence). V gave up 5 bases and J gave up 4 bases; unmatched junction bases: 4. Clinical history as reported by participants underpinned cohort assignment. Some clones are missing from TCRdb's copy, which holds only in-frame ones; the method was immunoSEQ multiplex PCR. Of hundreds of thousands of clones listed, more than 75% are singletons. This receptor was taken from a woman between 45 and 60 years old who had recovered from COVID-19. Sample: PBMCs or T cells enriched from blood (not recorded which). The chain has TRBV7-9 and TRBJ1-5; the match to TRBD1 covers 8 bases. The chain's CDR3 is CASSPDRANQPQHF. Written as DNA, the CDR3 is TGTGCCAGCAGCCCGGACAGGGCGAATCAGCCCCAGCATTTT.